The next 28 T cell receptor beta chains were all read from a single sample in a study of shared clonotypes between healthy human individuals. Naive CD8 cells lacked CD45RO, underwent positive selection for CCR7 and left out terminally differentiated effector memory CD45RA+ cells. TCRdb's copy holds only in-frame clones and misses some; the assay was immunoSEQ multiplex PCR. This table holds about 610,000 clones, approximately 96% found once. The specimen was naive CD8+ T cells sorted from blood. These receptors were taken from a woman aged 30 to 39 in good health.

DNA of the CDR3: TGTGCCTGGAGGGAGACAGGGCTTGTCACTGAAGCTTTCTTT. Its translation: CAWRETGLVTEAFF. This rearrangement joins TRBV30 to TRBJ1-1, with 7 bases matching TRBD1. Germline V gene data show CDR1 as GTSNPN and CDR2 as SVGIG (reference sequence). The ends lost 3 bases at V and 4 bases at J; junction bases unmatched: 8. The CDR3 contains 14 residues.

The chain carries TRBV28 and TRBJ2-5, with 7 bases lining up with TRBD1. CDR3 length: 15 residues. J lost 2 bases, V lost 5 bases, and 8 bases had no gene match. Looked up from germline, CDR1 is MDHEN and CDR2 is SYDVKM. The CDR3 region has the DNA TGTGCCAGCAGTATACTACGGGACAGACAAGAGACCCAGTACTTC. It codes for CASSILRDRQETQYF.

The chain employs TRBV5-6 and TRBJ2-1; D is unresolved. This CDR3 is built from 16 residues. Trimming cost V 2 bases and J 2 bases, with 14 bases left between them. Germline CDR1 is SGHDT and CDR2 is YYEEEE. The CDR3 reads CASSFRRRSTYNEQFF. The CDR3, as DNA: TGTGCCAGCAGCTTTCGGAGACGGAGTACCTACAATGAGCAGTTCTTC.

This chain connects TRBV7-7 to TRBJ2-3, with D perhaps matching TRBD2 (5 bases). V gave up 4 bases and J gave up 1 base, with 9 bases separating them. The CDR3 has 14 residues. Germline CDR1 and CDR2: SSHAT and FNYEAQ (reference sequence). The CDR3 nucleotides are TGTGCCAGCAGCTATAATAGCGGCACAGATACGCAGTATTTT. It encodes CASSYNSGTDTQYF.

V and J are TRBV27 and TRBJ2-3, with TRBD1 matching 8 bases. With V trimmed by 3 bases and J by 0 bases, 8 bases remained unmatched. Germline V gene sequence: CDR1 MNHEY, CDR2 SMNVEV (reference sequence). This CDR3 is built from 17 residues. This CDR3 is CASSFWGQDPSTDTQYF. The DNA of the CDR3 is TGTGCCAGCAGTTTTTGGGGACAGGACCCTAGCACAGATACGCAGTATTTT.

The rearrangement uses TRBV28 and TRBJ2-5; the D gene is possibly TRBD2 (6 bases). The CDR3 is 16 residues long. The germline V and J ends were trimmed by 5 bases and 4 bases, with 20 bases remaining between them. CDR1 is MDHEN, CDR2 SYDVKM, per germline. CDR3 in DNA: TGTGCCAGCAGTACGGTGGACTACGATCTTTTAGAGACCCAGTACTTC. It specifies CASSTVDYDLLETQYF.

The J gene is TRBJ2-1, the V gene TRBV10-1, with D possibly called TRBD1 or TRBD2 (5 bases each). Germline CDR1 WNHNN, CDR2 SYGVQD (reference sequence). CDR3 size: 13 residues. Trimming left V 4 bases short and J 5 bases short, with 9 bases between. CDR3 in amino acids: CASSGDGNNEQFF. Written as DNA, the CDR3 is TGCGCCAGCAGTGGGGACGGCAACAATGAGCAGTTCTTC.

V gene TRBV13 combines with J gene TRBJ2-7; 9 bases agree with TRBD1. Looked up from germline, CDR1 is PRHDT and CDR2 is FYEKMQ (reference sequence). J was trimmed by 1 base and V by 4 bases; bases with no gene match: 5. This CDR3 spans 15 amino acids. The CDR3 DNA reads TGTGCCAGCAGCTACCGGGACAGGGCGTCCTACGAGCAGTACTTC. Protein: CASSYRDRASYEQYF.

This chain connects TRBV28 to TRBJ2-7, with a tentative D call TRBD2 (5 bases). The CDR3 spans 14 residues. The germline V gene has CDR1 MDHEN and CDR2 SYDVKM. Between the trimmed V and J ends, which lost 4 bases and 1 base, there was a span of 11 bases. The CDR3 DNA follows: TGTGCCAGCAGTTCCCGGACGGGATCCTACGAGCAGTACTTC. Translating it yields CASSSRTGSYEQYF.

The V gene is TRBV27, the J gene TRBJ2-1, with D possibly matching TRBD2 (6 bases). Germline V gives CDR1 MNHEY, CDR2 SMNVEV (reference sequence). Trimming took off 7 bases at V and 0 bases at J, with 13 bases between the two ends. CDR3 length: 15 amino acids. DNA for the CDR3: TGTGCCAGCACTCTACAGACTAGCTCCTACAATGAGCAGTTCTTC. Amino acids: CASTLQTSSYNEQFF.

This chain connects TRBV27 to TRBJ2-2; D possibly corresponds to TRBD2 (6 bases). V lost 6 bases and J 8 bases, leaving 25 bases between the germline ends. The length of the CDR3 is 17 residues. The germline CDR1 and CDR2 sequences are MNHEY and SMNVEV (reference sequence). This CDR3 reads CASSLSPGTLSWGELFF. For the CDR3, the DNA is TGTGCCAGCAGCCTATCCCCCGGGACTCTGTCCTGGGGGGAGCTGTTTTTT.

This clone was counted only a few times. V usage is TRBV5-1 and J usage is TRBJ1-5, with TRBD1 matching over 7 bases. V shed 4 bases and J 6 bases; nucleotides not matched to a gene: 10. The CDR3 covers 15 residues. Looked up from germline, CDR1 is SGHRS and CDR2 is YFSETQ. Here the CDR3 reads CASSLTGEGSQPQHF. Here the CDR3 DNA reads TGCGCCAGCAGCCTAACAGGGGAAGGCAGTCAGCCCCAGCATTTT.

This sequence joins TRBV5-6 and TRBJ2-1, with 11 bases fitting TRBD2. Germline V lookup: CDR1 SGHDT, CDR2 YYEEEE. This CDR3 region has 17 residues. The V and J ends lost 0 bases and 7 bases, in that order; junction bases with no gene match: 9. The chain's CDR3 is CASSLELAGALENEQFF. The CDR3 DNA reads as TGTGCCAGCAGCTTGGAACTAGCGGGAGCATTAGAGAATGAGCAGTTCTTC.

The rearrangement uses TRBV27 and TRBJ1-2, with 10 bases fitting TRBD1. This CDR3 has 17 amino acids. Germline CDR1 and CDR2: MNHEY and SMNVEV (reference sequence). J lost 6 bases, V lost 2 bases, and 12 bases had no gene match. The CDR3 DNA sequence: TGTGCCAGCAGTTTAAACCGACAGGGGGCTTCGACCGATGGCTACACCTTC. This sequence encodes CASSLNRQGASTDGYTF.

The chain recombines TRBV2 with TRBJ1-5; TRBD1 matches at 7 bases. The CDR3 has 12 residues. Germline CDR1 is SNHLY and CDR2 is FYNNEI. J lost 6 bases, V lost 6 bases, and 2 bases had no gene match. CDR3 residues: CASRTGRQPQHF. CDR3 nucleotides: TGTGCCAGCAGGACAGGGCGTCAGCCCCAGCATTTT. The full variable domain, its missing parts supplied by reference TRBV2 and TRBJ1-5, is EPEVTQTPSHQVTQMGQEVILRCVPISNHLYFYWYRQILGQKVEFLVSFYNNEISEKSEIFDDQFSVERPDGSNFTLKIRSTKLEDSAMYFCASRTGRQPQHFGDGTRLSIL.

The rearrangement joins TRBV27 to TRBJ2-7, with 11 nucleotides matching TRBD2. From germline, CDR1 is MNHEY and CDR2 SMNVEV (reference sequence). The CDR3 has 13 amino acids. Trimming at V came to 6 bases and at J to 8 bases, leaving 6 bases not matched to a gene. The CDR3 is CASSWGLAEKQYF. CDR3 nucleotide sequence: TGTGCCAGCAGCTGGGGACTAGCGGAAAAGCAGTACTTC.

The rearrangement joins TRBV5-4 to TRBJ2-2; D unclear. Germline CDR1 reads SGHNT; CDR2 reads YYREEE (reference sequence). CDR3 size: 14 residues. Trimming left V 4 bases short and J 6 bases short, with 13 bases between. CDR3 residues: CASSPELYPGELFF. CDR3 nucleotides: TGTGCCAGCAGCCCAGAATTATATCCCGGGGAGCTGTTTTTT.

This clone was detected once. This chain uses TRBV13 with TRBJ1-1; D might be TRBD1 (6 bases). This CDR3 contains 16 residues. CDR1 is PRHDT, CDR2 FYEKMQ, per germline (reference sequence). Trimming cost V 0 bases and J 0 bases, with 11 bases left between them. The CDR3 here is CASSLGTGNMNTEAFF. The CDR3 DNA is TGTGCCAGCAGCTTAGGCACAGGGAACATGAACACTGAAGCTTTCTTT.

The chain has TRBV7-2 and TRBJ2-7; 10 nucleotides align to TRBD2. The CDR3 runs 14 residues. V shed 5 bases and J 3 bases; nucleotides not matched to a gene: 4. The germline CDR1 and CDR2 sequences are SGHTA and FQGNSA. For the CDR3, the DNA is TGTGCCAGCAGCCTCGGACTAGCGGTCTACGAGCAGTACTTC. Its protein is CASSLGLAVYEQYF. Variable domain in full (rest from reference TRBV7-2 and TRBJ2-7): GAGVSQSPSNKVTEKGKDVELRCDPISGHTALYWYRQSLGQGLEFLIYFQGNSAPDKSGLPSDRFSAERTGGSVSTLTIQRTQQEDSAVYLCASSLGLAVYEQYFGPGTRLTVT.

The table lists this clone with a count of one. The CDR3 here is CASSADRFSYGYTF. CDR3 DNA sequence: TGTGCCAGCAGCGCGGACAGGTTTTCTTATGGCTACACCTTC. The chain carries TRBV5-4 and TRBJ1-2, with 7 bases aligning to TRBD1. CDR1 is SGHNT and CDR2 is YYREEE in the germline V gene (reference sequence). The CDR3 consists of 14 residues. Unmatched junction bases numbered 8, after V lost 4 bases and J lost 5 bases.

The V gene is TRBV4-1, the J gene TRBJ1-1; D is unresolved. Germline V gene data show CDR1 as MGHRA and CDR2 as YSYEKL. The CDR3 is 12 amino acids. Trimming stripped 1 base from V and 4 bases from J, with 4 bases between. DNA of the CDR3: TGCGCCAGCAGCCAAGCGGGCACTGAAGCTTTCTTT. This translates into CASSQAGTEAFF.

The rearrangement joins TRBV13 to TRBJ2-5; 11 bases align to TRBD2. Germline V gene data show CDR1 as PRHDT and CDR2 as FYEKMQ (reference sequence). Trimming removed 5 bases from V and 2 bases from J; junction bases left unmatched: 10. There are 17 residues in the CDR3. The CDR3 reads CASSIRLAGPLQETQYF. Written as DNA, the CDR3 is TGTGCCAGCAGCATACGACTAGCGGGACCGCTACAAGAGACCCAGTACTTC.

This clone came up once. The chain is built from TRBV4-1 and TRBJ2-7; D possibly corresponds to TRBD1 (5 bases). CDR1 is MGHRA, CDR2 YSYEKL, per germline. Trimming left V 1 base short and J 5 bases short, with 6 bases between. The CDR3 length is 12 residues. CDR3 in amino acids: CASSQATDEQYF. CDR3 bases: TGCGCCAGCAGCCAAGCGACAGACGAGCAGTACTTC.

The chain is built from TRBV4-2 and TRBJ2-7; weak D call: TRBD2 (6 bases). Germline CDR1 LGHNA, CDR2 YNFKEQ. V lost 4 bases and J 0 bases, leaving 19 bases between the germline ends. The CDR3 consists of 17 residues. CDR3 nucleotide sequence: TGTGCCAGCAGCCCCCGCCGGGGGAGGTCCCTCTCCTACGAGCAGTACTTC. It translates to CASSPRRGRSLSYEQYF.

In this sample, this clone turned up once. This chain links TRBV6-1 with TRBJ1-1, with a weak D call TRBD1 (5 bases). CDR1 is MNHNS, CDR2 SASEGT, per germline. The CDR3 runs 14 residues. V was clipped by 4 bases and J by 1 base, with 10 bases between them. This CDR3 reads CASSVGDRNTEAFF. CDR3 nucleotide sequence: TGTGCCAGCAGTGTTGGAGACAGGAACACTGAAGCTTTCTTT.

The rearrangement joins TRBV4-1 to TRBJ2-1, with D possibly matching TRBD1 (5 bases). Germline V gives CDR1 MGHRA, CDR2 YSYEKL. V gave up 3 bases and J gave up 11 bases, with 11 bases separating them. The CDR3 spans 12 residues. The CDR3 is CASSQDQGKQFF. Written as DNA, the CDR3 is TGCGCCAGCAGCCAGGACCAGGGTAAGCAGTTCTTC.

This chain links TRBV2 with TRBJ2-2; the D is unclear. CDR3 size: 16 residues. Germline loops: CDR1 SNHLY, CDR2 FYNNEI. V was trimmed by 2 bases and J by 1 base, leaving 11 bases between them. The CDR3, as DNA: TGTGCCAGCAGTGAATACTGGACCGGGAACACCGGGGAGCTGTTTTTT. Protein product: CASSEYWTGNTGELFF.

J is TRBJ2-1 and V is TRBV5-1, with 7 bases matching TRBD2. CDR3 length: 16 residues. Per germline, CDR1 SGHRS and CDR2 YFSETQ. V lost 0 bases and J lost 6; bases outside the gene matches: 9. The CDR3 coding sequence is TGCGCCAGCAGCTTGGCCCAAGCGGGAAGACGCAATGAGCAGTTCTTC. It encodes CASSLAQAGRRNEQFF. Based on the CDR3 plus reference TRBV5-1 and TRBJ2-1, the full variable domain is KAGVTQTPRYLIKTRGQQVTLSCSPISGHRSVSWYQQTPGQGLQFLFEYFSETQRNKGNFPGRFSGRQFSNSRSEMNVSTLELGDSALYLCASSLAQAGRRNEQFFGPGTRLTVL.